Listed below are T cell receptor beta chains from one sample, sequenced in a study of identical twins' blood T cells. MiXCR was run by TCRdb on the 5' RACE reads, yielding one entry per CDR3 protein. The data contain fewer than 450,000 distinct CDR3 sequences, about 28% of them singletons. The sample was PBMCs. These receptors came from a woman between 18 and 50 years old in good health. The CDR3 runs from the conserved cysteine through the conserved F or W.

V gene	J gene	CDR3 protein
TRBV29-1	TRBJ1-1	CSVGGWDIGGDTEAFF
TRBV20-1	TRBJ1-2	CSATVAGGSYGGYTF
TRBV14	TRBJ1-2	CASSQVIPGANYGYTF
TRBV29-1	TRBJ2-1	CSVASSSEQFF
TRBV11-2	TRBJ1-2	CASSRIQGSRYGYTF
TRBV18	TRBJ2-1	CASSLWNHNEQFF
TRBV5-1	TRBJ1-1	CASRETGDTEAFF
TRBV4-3	TRBJ1-2	CASSQALAGYGYTF
TRBV7-8	TRBJ2-7	CASSSRTGTYYEQYF
TRBV2	TRBJ2-2	CATHLDGRANGELFF
TRBV7-9	TRBJ1-5	CASGLGAGEMHF
TRBV19	TRBJ1-1	CASQGSVEAFF
TRBV5-1	TRBJ1-1	CASSLATGASTEAFF
TRBV9	TRBJ2-7	CASSVGPFYEQYF
TRBV10-3	TRBJ2-2	CAISLGQGKNTGELFF
TRBV19	TRBJ1-1	CASSNGIGTSYTEAFF
TRBV7-6	TRBJ1-5	CASSQSSGARPQHF
TRBV6-4	TRBJ2-5	CASSASRGETQYF
TRBV9	TRBJ1-3	CASSAGASTIYF
TRBV5-1	TRBJ2-1	CASLRRNAGGRNEQFF